This T cell receptor beta chain comes out of a study of T cell changes during pregnancy in multiple sclerosis. This CDR3 has 15 residues. Trimming removed 0 bases from V and 0 bases from J, with 6 bases in between. Germline CDR1 and CDR2: SGHVS and FNYEAQ. Sequenced by immunoSEQ multiplex PCR; TCRdb stores in-frame clones only, minus some. The sample lists under 100,000 clones; less than 95% were seen once. Source: peripheral blood, taken in the third trimester of pregnancy. The TCR sequence derives from a female donor with multiple sclerosis, enrolled in a pregnancy study. The gene calls are TRBV7-6 and TRBJ1-5; D call uncertain. CDR3 sequence reads: CASSLAESSNQPQHF. CDR3 sequence (DNA): TGTGCCAGCAGCTTAGCGGAGAGTAGCAATCAGCCCCAGCATTTT.